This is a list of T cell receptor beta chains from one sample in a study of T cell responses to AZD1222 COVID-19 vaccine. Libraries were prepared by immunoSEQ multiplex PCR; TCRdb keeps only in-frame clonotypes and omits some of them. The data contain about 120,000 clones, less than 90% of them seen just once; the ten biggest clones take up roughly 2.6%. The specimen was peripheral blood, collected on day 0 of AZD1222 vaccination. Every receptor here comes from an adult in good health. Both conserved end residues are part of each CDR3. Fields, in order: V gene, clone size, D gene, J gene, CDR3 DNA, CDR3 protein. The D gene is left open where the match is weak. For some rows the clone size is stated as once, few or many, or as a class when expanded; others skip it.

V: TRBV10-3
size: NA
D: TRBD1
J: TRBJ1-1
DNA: TGTGCCATCAGGGACAGGGGAAACACTGAAGCTTTCTTT
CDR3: CAIRDRGNTEAFF

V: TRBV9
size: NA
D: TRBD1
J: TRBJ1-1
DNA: TGTGCCAGCAGCGTAGGGACAGGACCGAACACTGAAGCTTTCTTT
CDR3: CASSVGTGPNTEAFF

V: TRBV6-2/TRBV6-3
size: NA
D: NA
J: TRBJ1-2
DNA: TGTGCCAGCAGTCCAACAAGGGGTCCCCTCTATGGCTACACCTTC
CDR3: CASSPTRGPLYGYTF

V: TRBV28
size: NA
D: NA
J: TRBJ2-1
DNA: TGTGCCAGCAGTATCCTTCGAGGCGGGAATGAGCAGTTCTTC
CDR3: CASSILRGGNEQFF

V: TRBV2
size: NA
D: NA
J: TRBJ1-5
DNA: TGTGCCAGCGGGGGAGGGCAGCCCCAGCATTTT
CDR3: CASGGGQPQHF

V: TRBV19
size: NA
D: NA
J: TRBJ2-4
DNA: TGTGCCAGTAGTATTTGGAGGATACTTTACTCCAAAAACATTCAGTACTTC
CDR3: CASSIWRILYSKNIQYF

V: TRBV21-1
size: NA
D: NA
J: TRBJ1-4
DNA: TGTGCCAGCAGCAAAGGAGGACAGGGGGCATGGGAAAAACTGTTTTTT
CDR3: CASSKGGQGAWEKLFF

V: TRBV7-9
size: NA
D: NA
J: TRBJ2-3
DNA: TGTGCCAGCAGCTTAGGGCTCGGCCCTAGCACAGATACGCAGTATTTT
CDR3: CASSLGLGPSTDTQYF

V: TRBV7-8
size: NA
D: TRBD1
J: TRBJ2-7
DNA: TGTGCCAGCAGCTTAGTAGGAGGGGGCAGGGGGCACGAGCAGTACTTC
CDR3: CASSLVGGGRGHEQYF

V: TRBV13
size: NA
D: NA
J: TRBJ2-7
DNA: TGTGCCAGCAGGGGCCTAGCGCCCCTGGGCGAGCAGTACTTC
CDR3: CASRGLAPLGEQYF

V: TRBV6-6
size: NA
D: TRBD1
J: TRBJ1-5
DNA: TGTGCCAGCAGTCTCCCCGGGACAGGGGGCTTCCAGCCCCAGCATTTT
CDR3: CASSLPGTGGFQPQHF

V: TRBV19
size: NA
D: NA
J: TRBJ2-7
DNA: TGTGCCAGTAGTACCGGACTGTATTCCTACGAGCAGTACTTC
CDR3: CASSTGLYSYEQYF

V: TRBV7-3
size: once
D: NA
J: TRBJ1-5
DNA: TGTGCCAGCAGCTTAAAGGGGAACAGGGAGGAACAGCCCCAGCATTTT
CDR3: CASSLKGNREEQPQHF

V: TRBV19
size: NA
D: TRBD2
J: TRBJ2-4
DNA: TGTGCCAGTAGTATACGGGGAGGGAGCAACCTAGCCAAAAACATTCAGTACTTC
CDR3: CASSIRGGSNLAKNIQYF

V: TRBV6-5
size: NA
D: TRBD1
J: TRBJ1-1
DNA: TGTGCCACCTCTGGGACAGGGCTCACTGAAGCTTTCTTT
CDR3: CATSGTGLTEAFF